The present T cell receptor beta chain was sequenced within a study of breast tumors, draining lymph nodes, adjacent tissues (dated by TCRdb to 2016 to 2017). About the investigation overall: In breast cancer patients, the study compared the TCR beta repertoires of tumor, adjacent nontumor tissue and axillary lymph nodes. The study aimed to assess the relationships and possible T-cell exchange between tumor, surrounding tissue and draining lymph node repertoires in human breast cancer.

Paper-wide results and their limitations: In luminal-like breast cancer, tumor and nontumor tissue repertoires resembled each other significantly more than in basal-like breast cancer. The conclusion that tumor T cells originate in lymph nodes was presented as consistent with a hypothesis rather than as directly demonstrated. T-cell repertoire diversity in tumors was found to be lower than in lymph nodes but higher than in nontumor tissue, and preferential V and J gene usage was observed. The data were considered consistent with most tumor T cells being derived from the lymph node and subsequently expanding within tumor tissue.

TCRdb records Illumina HiSeq 2000 as the sequencer. Multiplex PCR amplification was used to generate the TCR beta chain libraries. High-throughput sequencing was used to analyze the amplified TCR beta chain products. The public reads were reprocessed in TCRdb via fastp at Q25 and MiXCR, keeping in-frame beta chains. Each record represents a unique CDR3 protein, reported with the most common genes and DNA among its rows. For this sample there are approximately 9,100 distinct CDR3 sequences; roughly 40% appear just once. The top ten clones comprise around 15% of the sample. Worth noting for this clonotype: Its cognate antigen has yet to be identified. The record has no base qualities; no much larger clone is one base away.

Trimming accounts for 4 bases at V and 7 bases at J, while the number of junction bases matched to no gene is 7. The germline V gene yields SGHRS for CDR1 and YFSETQ for CDR2. CDR3 length: 15 amino acids, cysteine to phenylalanine. Only the CDR3 DNA stays, 45 bases, in frame from base 1. The adjacent samples were made up of nontumor breast tissue around the tumor. The sequence was obtained from a female donor with breast cancer. Some clones in this sample may be carry-over from other donors' samples. Sequencing input: tumor-adjacent breast tissue. The sequence is built from TRBV5-1 and TRBJ2-7, and 14 junctional nucleotides match TRBD2. The CDR3: CASSRGLAGADEQYF. In nucleotides, the sequence is TGCGCCAGCAGCCGGGGACTAGCGGGGGCCGATGAGCAGTACTTC.